This T cell receptor (beta chain) was sequenced for a study of blood T cell repertoires in COVID-19. Study at large: Acute and convalescent COVID-19 samples came from the United States, Italy and Spain.

The assay was immunoSEQ multiplex PCR, and TCRdb's table has in-frame clones only and misses some. The table shows about 24,000 clones, with less than 90% occurring only once. Germline CDR1 is SQVTM and CDR2 is ANQGSEA. The CDR3 spans 13 residues. Remarks on this clone: One end of the junction does not line up with germline, which may come from a read error.

Patients from Seattle were sampled longitudinally, starting during active infection. This receptor was obtained from an older man with COVID-19, enrolled during active disease. Sequencing used peripheral blood. The chain uses TRBV29-1 and TRBJ2-5; weak D call: TRBD2 (6 bases). In DNA, the CDR3 is TGCAACGTTGAAGGCGGGGTTCAAGAGACCCAGTACTTC. Residues: CNVEGGVQETQYF. Based on the CDR3 plus reference TRBV29-1 and TRBJ2-5, the full variable domain is SAVISQKPSRDICQRGTSLTIQCQVDSQVTMMFWYRQQPGQSLTLIATANQGSEATYESGFVIDKFPISRPNLTFSTLTVSNMSPEDSSIYLCNVEGGVQETQYFGPGTRLLVL.